The 7 T cell receptor beta chains below come from one sample, sequenced in a study of shared clonotypes between healthy human individuals. Using immunoSEQ multiplex PCR, the repertoire was profiled, and TCRdb retains in-frame clones only, with some absent. This table holds approximately 1.5 million clones, 98% found once. The sample taken for sequencing was naive CD4+ T cells sorted from blood. Subset: CD45RA+ positively selected. The receptors shown here come from a man aged 25 to 40 in good health.

V usage is TRBV28 and J usage is TRBJ2-2; D unresolved. V lost 3 bases to trimming and J lost 3 bases, with 2 bases between them. The length of the CDR3 is 12 residues. From germline, CDR1 is MDHEN and CDR2 SYDVKM. The CDR3 region has the DNA TGTGCCAGCAGTTTCGACACCGGGGAGCTGTTTTTT. It translates to CASSFDTGELFF.

This clone was seen just once. The V call is TRBV15, the J call TRBJ1-1; D unclear. From germline, CDR1 is LNHNV and CDR2 YYDKDF (reference sequence). Trimming pared 5 bases from V and 0 bases from J, leaving 7 bases between. CDR3 length: 13 amino acids. The CDR3 reads CATSYTLNTEAFF. DNA of the CDR3: TGTGCCACCAGCTACACTTTGAACACTGAAGCTTTCTTT. The whole variable domain, filled in from reference TRBV15 and TRBJ1-1, reads DAMVIQNPRYQVTQFGKPVTLSCSQTLNHNVMYWYQQKSSQAPKLLFHYYDKDFNNEADTPDNFQSRRPNTSFCFLDIRSPGLGDTAMYLCATSYTLNTEAFFGQGTRLTVV.

The rearrangement uses TRBV14 and TRBJ1-5, with D maybe TRBD1 (6 bases). Germline CDR1 is SGHDN and CDR2 is FVKESK. Deletions cut 0 bases from V and 5 bases from J, with 14 bases between. This CDR3 has 16 amino acids. The CDR3 sequence is CASSQEEGVFDQPQHF. In DNA form, the CDR3 reads TGTGCCAGCAGCCAAGAGGAGGGGGTATTCGATCAGCCCCAGCATTTT.

The J gene is TRBJ2-7, the V gene TRBV11-3, with TRBD2 matching over 8 bases. CDR3 length: 13 amino acids. Looked up from germline, CDR1 is SGHNT and CDR2 is YENEEA. J lost 6 bases, V lost 5 bases, and 6 bases had no gene match. Here the CDR3 DNA reads TGTGCCAGCAGCCTCCCGGGGGGGGCCGAGCAGTACTTC. Translation: CASSLPGGAEQYF.

With respect to this clone: At one boundary the junction diverges from the germline segment, which might be a read error. This chain connects TRBV28 to TRBJ2-7; 9 nucleotides agree with TRBD2. Germline loops: CDR1 MDHEN, CDR2 SYDVKM. The CDR3 totals 14 residues. This CDR3 reads CASSLWTSDYEQYF. CDR3 coding DNA: TGTGCCAGCAGTCTATGGACTAGCGACTACGAGCAGTACTTC.

This chain joins TRBV6-5 and TRBJ1-5; D is unresolved. Looked up from germline, CDR1 is MNHEY and CDR2 is SVGAGI. The V end lost 0 bases, the J end lost 0 bases, and 6 bases lay between the germline ends. CDR3 length: 15 amino acids. For the CDR3, the DNA is TGTGCCAGCAGTTACTCTGTCAATAGCAATCAGCCCCAGCATTTT. Its protein product is CASSYSVNSNQPQHF.

About this clone itself: The sample contains more than one DNA sequence encoding this CDR3. The chain employs TRBV10-3 and TRBJ2-3; D is unclear. The CDR3 runs to 12 residues. Trimming removed 0 bases from V and 6 bases from J, with 4 bases in between. Germline V gene sequence: CDR1 ENHRY, CDR2 SYGVKD. CDR3 nucleotides: TGTGCCATCAGTGAGTCGCGTGATACGCAGTATTTT. It is translated as CAISESRDTQYF.